What follows describes a single TCR beta chain. Stated time point: after neoadjuvant nivolumab, at surgical resection. This sample was taken from a study of neoadjuvant anti-PD-1 for oral cavity cancer. Looking at the study overall: Non-progressing patients received a fourth nivolumab dose near day 43, then surgery on days 50-56.

The CDR3 runs to 14 residues. V was cut by 4 bases and J by 6 bases, with 13 bases left in between. CDR1 is SGHDT and CDR2 is YYEEEE in the germline V gene. Sequencing was performed with immunoSEQ multiplex PCR; in TCRdb, only in-frame clones are kept and a portion is missing. The table records about 14,000 clones, around 71% of them present only once. The sample in question was PBMCs, obtained after nivolumab (anti-PD-1) treatment. This receptor was taken from a person aged 40 to 85 with oral cavity squamous cell carcinoma. The chain couples TRBV5-6 to TRBJ2-2; weak D call: TRBD1 (6 bases). The CDR3 sequence is CASSPYGQSGELFF. The CDR3 DNA follows: TGTGCCAGCAGCCCTTACGGACAGTCCGGGGAGCTGTTTTTT.